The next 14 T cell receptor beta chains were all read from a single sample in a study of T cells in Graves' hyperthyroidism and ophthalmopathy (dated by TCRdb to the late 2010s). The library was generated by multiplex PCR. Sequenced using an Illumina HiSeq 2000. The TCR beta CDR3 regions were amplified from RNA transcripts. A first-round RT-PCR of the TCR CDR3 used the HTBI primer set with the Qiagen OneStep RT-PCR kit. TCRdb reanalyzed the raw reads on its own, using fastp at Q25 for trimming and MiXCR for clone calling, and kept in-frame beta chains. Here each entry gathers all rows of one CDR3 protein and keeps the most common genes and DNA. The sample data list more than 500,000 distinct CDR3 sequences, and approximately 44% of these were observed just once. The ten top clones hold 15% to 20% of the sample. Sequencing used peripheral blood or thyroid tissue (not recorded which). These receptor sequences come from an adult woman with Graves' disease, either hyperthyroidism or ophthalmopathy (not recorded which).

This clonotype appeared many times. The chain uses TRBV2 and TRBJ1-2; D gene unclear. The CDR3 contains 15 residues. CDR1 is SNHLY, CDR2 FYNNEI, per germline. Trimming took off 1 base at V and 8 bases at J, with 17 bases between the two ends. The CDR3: CASSEDFGVRGGYTF. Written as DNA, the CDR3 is TGTGCCAGCAGTGAAGATTTCGGGGTCCGGGGAGGCTACACCTTC.

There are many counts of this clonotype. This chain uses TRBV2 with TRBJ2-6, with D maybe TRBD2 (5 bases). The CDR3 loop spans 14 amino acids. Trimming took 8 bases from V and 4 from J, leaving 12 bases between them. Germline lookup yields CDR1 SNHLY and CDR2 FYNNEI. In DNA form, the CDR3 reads TGTGCCAGCCGTCGATGGGAGGGGGCCAACGTCCTGACTTTC. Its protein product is CASRRWEGANVLTF.

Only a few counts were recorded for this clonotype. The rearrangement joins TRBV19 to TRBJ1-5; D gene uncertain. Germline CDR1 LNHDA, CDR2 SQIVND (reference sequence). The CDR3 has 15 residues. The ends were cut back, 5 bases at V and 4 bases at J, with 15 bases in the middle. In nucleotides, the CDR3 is TGTGCCAGTAGTCCAGAGGACGGAATAAATCAGCCCCAGCATTTT. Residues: CASSPEDGINQPQHF.

The CDR3 DNA is TGTGCCAGCACCACGACGGGAGGAGTAAACGAGCAGTACTTC. Its protein is CASTTTGGVNEQYF. The V call is TRBV14, the J call TRBJ2-7; 7 bases are a match to TRBD2. CDR1 and CDR2 (germline): SGHDN, FVKESK. Trimming at V came to 7 bases and at J to 5 bases, leaving 11 bases not matched to a gene. The CDR3 contains 14 residues.

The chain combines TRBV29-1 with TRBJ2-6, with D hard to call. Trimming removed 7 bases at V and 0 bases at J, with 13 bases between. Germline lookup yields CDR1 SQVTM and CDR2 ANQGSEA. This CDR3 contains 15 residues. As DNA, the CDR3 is TGCAGCGCCCAGTTCGGGTACTCTGGGGCCAACGTCCTGACTTTC. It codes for CSAQFGYSGANVLTF.

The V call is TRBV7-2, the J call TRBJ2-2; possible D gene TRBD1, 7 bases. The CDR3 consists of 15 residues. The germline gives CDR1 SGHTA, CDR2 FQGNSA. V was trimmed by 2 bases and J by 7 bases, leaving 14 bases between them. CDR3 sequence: CASSLMGQGGGELFF. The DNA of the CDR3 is TGTGCCAGCAGCTTAATGGGCCAGGGGGGCGGGGAGCTGTTTTTT.

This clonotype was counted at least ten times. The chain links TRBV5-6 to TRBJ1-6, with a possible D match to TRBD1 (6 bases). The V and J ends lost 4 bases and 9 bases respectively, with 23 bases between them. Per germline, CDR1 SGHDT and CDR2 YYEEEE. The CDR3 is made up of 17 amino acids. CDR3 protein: CASSERPPGDKSSPLHF. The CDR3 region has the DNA TGTGCCAGCAGCGAGAGACCTCCAGGGGATAAGAGTTCACCCCTCCACTTT.

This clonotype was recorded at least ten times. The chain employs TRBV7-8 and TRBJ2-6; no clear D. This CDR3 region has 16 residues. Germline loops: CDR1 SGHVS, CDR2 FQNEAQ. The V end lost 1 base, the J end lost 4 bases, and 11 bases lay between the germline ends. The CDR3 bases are TGTGCCAGCAGCTTAGAGAGACACGCCGGGGCCAACGTCCTGACTTTC. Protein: CASSLERHAGANVLTF.

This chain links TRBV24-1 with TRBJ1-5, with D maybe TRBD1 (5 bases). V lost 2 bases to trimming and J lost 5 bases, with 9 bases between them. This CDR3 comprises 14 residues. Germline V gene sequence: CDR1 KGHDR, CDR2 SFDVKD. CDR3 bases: TGTGCCACCAGTGATTCGGGGGATTATCAGCCCCAGCATTTT. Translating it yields CATSDSGDYQPQHF.

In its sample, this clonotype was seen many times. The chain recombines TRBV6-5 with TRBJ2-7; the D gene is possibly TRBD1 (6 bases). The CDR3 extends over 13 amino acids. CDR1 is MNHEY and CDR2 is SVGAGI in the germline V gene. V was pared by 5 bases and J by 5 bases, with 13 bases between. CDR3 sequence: CASSPPGVHEQYF. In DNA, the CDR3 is TGTGCCAGCAGTCCCCCAGGGGTCCACGAGCAGTACTTC.

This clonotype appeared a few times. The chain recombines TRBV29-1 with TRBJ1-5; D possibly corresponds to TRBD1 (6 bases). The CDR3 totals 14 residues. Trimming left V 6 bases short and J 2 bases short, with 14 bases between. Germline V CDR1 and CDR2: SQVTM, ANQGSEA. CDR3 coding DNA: TGCAGCGTATCGGCCAGGGGTGGCAATCAGCCCCAGCATTTT. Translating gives CSVSARGGNQPQHF.

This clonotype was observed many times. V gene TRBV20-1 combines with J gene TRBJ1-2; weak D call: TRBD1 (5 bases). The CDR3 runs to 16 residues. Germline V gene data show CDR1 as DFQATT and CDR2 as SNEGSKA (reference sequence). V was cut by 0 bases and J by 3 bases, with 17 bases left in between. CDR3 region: CSARDPFGGGDYGYTF. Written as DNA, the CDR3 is TGCAGTGCTAGAGATCCCTTTGGGGGGGGTGACTATGGCTACACCTTC.

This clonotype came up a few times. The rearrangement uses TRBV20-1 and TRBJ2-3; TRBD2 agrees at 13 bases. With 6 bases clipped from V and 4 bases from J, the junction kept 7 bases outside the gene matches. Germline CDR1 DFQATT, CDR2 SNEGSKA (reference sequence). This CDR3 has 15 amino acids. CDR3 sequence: CSAITSGRAPDTQYF. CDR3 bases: TGCAGTGCAATTACTAGCGGGAGGGCCCCAGATACGCAGTATTTT.

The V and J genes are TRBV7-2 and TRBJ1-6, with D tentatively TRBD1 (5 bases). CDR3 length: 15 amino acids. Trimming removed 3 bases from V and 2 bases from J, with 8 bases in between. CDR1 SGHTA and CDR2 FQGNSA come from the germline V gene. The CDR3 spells CASSLKGTYNSPLHF. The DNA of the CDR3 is TGTGCCAGCAGCTTGAAGGGGACCTATAATTCACCCCTCCACTTT.